This T cell receptor (beta chain) originates from a study of blood T cell repertoires in COVID-19. As for the study in general: There were acute and convalescent COVID-19 samples, and they came from the United States, Italy and Spain. T cells, B-cell-depleted T cells, or PBMCs supplied cDNA or gDNA.

Study processing details: How many nucleated cells were present was estimated from reference gene primer amplification. Method: immunoSEQ multiplex PCR; TCRdb's copy keeps in-frame clones and lacks some. The V and J calls and clone size are taken from that table; D and trimming were inferred from the DNA. This table holds about 200,000 clones, about three quarters found once. The CDR3 consists of 15 residues. From germline, CDR1 is LNHNV and CDR2 YYDKDF (reference sequence). Trimming removed 5 bases at V and 7 bases at J, with 15 bases between. The origin of this receptor is an elderly woman with active or convalescent COVID-19. Material for sequencing was peripheral blood. The rearrangement links TRBV15 to TRBJ1-6; D might be TRBD1 (6 bases). This chain's CDR3 is CATSRPGQGNSPLHF. As DNA, the CDR3 is TGTGCCACCAGCCGTCCGGGCCAGGGGAATTCACCCCTCCACTTT.